Listed below are T cell receptor beta chains from one sample, sequenced in a study of beta chain features in type 1 diabetes. Using immunoSEQ multiplex PCR, the repertoire was profiled, and TCRdb retains in-frame clones only, with some absent. The table includes hundreds of thousands of clones, 13% to 15% detected once. Material: naive CD4+ T cells from blood. The receptors come from a woman in her 40s in good health. CDR3s include the opening cysteine and the closing phenylalanine or tryptophan. A D gene is named only where the DNA matches it firmly. Not every row has a clone size; where given, it reads once, few, many or a size class.

CDR3 DNA | CDR3 protein | clone size | J gene | D gene | V gene
TGTGCCACCAGCAGAGTGGCTGCCATGAACACTGAAGCTTTCTTT | CATSRVAAMNTEAFF | few | TRBJ1-1 | . | TRBV15
TGTGCCATCAGTTCAAGCACGAACACTGAAGCTTTCTTT | CAISSSTNTEAFF | few | TRBJ1-1 | . | TRBV10-3
TGCGCCAGCAGCTTCAGAGGGGGTGCGTACGAGCAGTACTTC | CASSFRGGAYEQYF | few | TRBJ2-7 | . | TRBV5-1
TGTGCCAGCAGCTTCATCGGGGGGAATAATTCACCCCTCCACTTT | CASSFIGGNNSPLHF | few | TRBJ1-6 | . | TRBV7-2
TGTGCCACCAGCAGAGATCCTGGGCGGCCCCAGCATTTT | CATSRDPGRPQHF | few | TRBJ1-5 | . | TRBV15
TGTGCCAGCAGCTTAGGCCCCGGGACAGGGGCGGGTTACGAGCAGTACTTC | CASSLGPGTGAGYEQYF | many | TRBJ2-7 | TRBD1 | TRBV13
TGTGCCAGCAGCTTGGGAACTAGCACCTACTACGAGCAGTACTTC | CASSLGTSTYYEQYF | few | TRBJ2-7 | . | TRBV5-4
TGTGCCAGCTCACCTTCAGGGCCCTACGAGCAGTACTTC | CASSPSGPYEQYF | few | TRBJ2-7 | . | TRBV18
TGTGCCAGCAGCTCTCCAACAAATGAGCAGTTCTTC | CASSSPTNEQFF | . | TRBJ2-1 | . | TRBV7-9
TGTGCCAGCACCCCGGACAGACACCGCAATCAGCCCCAGCATTTT | CASTPDRHRNQPQHF | . | TRBJ1-5 | . | TRBV2
TGTGCCAGTAGTAACAGAGAATTCAATGAGCAGTTCTTC | CASSNREFNEQFF | . | TRBJ2-1 | . | TRBV19
TGTGCCAGCTCACCATACACAGATACGCAGTATTTT | CASSPYTDTQYF | many | TRBJ2-3 | . | TRBV18
TGTGCCAGCTCACCCGGGACTAGCGGCCTGACCGGGGAGCTGTTTTTT | CASSPGTSGLTGELFF | few | TRBJ2-2 | TRBD2 | TRBV18
TGTGCCAGCAGCCAGCGGGACGGCTCCTACGAGCAGTACTTC | CASSQRDGSYEQYF | . | TRBJ2-7 | TRBD2 | TRBV7-8
TGTGCCAGCAGCTTGGTGGACAACAATCAGCCCCAGCATTTT | CASSLVDNNQPQHF | . | TRBJ1-5 | . | TRBV5-6
TGCGCCAGCAGCCAAGATACGGGGACTGGGGCCAACGTCCTGACTTTC | CASSQDTGTGANVLTF | many | TRBJ2-6 | . | TRBV4-1
TGTGCCAGCTCACGACAGGGAGGCTATGGCTACACCTTC | CASSRQGGYGYTF | few | TRBJ1-2 | TRBD1 | TRBV18
TGTGCCAGCAGTCGTTCGGTGGCAGGGCGAGTCGGATATGGCTACACCTTC | CASSRSVAGRVGYGYTF | . | TRBJ1-2 | . | TRBV28
TGTGCCACCAGCAGAGACCCGGGAGCCGAGCAGTACTTC | CATSRDPGAEQYF | many | TRBJ2-7 | . | TRBV15
TGCAGCGTTGCACAGGGTTACACTGAAGCTTTCTTT | CSVAQGYTEAFF | . | TRBJ1-1 | . | TRBV29-1
TGTGCCAGCCGAGGGAGCAATCAGCCCCAGCATTTT | CASRGSNQPQHF | . | TRBJ1-5 | . | TRBV6-6
TGCAGCGTTGCCGGGTTTAGGGAAAAACTGTTTTTT | CSVAGFREKLFF | few | TRBJ1-4 | . | TRBV29-1
TGTGCCAGCAGACCTACTAGCGTACTACTCCACGAGCAGTACTTC | CASRPTSVLLHEQYF | . | TRBJ2-7 | TRBD2 | TRBV6-5
TGTGCCAGCAGCCCGACTAGCGGGGGGTACAATGAGCAGTTCTTC | CASSPTSGGYNEQFF | few | TRBJ2-1 | TRBD2 | TRBV7-2
TGCAGCGTTGTTAGGGGAGGTCACACTGAAGCTTTCTTT | CSVVRGGHTEAFF | . | TRBJ1-1 | . | TRBV29-1
TGCGCCAGCAGCTTCGGGTCCCAAGAGACCCAGTACTTC | CASSFGSQETQYF | few | TRBJ2-5 | . | TRBV5-1
TGTGCCAGCAGCAGGACTAGCGGGGGGGCTTCCTACAATGAGCAGTTCTTC | CASSRTSGGASYNEQFF | few | TRBJ2-1 | TRBD2 | TRBV7-8
TGTGCCAGCAGCGTAGCTTCTAGCGGGGGGGCCAATGAGCAGTTCTTC | CASSVASSGGANEQFF | few | TRBJ2-1 | TRBD2 | TRBV9
TGTGCCAGCACCCCTTACTATGGCTACACCTTC | CASTPYYGYTF | few | TRBJ1-2 | . | TRBV11-2
TGTGCCAGCAGCGTAGCTTCCAGCTCCTACGAGCAGTACTTC | CASSVASSSYEQYF | few | TRBJ2-7 | . | TRBV9
TGTGCCAGCAGCTTCGCGCTAGCGGGGGGATCAGGGCCCGCTGAGCAGTTCTTC | CASSFALAGGSGPAEQFF | . | TRBJ2-1 | TRBD2 | TRBV7-2
TGTGCCAGCTCACCGGGGCTAGCGGACATCACAGATACGCAGTATTTT | CASSPGLADITDTQYF | . | TRBJ2-3 | TRBD2 | TRBV18
TGTGCCAGCAGCGTAGAAGGCCGATCACAGCCCTATGGCTACACCTTC | CASSVEGRSQPYGYTF | few | TRBJ1-2 | . | TRBV9
TGTGCCAGCAGTTCTTGGAACACCGGGGAGCTGTTTTTT | CASSSWNTGELFF | few | TRBJ2-2 | . | TRBV27
TGTGCCAGCAGCGTAGTAGGGACTGGGAACACCGGGGAGCTGTTTTTT | CASSVVGTGNTGELFF | . | TRBJ2-2 | . | TRBV9
TGTGCCAGCTCCCTAACCCTAGCGGGGGGACCAAACTACAATGAGCAGTTCTTC | CASSLTLAGGPNYNEQFF | . | TRBJ2-1 | TRBD2 | TRBV18
TGTGCCAGCAGCCACCCGGGACTGGGAAATTCACCCCTCCACTTT | CASSHPGLGNSPLHF | . | TRBJ1-6 | . | TRBV5-4
TGTGCCAGCAGCGCCGGGACAGGCTATCAGCCCCAGCATTTT | CASSAGTGYQPQHF | many | TRBJ1-5 | TRBD1 | TRBV7-9
TGTGCCAGCAGTTTTCAGGGGTTGGCAAAGACCCAGTACTTC | CASSFQGLAKTQYF | . | TRBJ2-5 | . | TRBV28
TGTGCCAGCAGCCAAGTTATGGCTTCCGGGGAGCTGTTTTTT | CASSQVMASGELFF | . | TRBJ2-2 | . | TRBV14
TGCACCAGCAGCCAGAGTCTAGCGGGAGTTGGGGAGACCCAGTACTTC | CTSSQSLAGVGETQYF | . | TRBJ2-5 | . | TRBV1
TGTGCCAGCAGCCTGGCCGTAGGCAGGCACCTCTATGGCTACACCTTC | CASSLAVGRHLYGYTF | . | TRBJ1-2 | . | TRBV11-2
TGTGCCAGCAGCTTGGAAGCGGGGAATGAGCAGTTCTTC | CASSLEAGNEQFF | few | TRBJ2-1 | TRBD2 | TRBV5-4
TGTGCCAGCAGCTTAGCCCGCGGGGGACCGGGGCAGTTCTTC | CASSLARGGPGQFF | many | TRBJ2-1 | TRBD2 | TRBV7-2
TGTGCCAGCAGTTTTCCCTCGGTTCCAGGGGCCAACACCGGGGAGCTGTTTTTT | CASSFPSVPGANTGELFF | . | TRBJ2-2 | . | TRBV27
TGCAGCGTTACCAGGACAGGGGACTATGGCTACACCTTC | CSVTRTGDYGYTF | few | TRBJ1-2 | TRBD1 | TRBV29-1
TGTGCCAGCAGCGACAGGGGTCAAGAGACCCAGTACTTC | CASSDRGQETQYF | few | TRBJ2-5 | TRBD1 | TRBV2
TGTGCCAGCAGCTTAGGCGGGCGGACCTACGAGCAGTACTTC | CASSLGGRTYEQYF | . | TRBJ2-7 | . | TRBV11-2
TGTGCCAGCAGCCCCCCGTCAGGGGGTAAGACCGGGGAGCTGTTTTTT | CASSPPSGGKTGELFF | . | TRBJ2-2 | TRBD1 | TRBV7-9
TGTGCCAGTAGTACCGGACAGCTATCAAACATTCAGTACTTC | CASSTGQLSNIQYF | . | TRBJ2-4 | . | TRBV19
TGTGCCAGCAGCGTAGCTGCCCGGGGCTATGGCTACACCTTC | CASSVAARGYGYTF | . | TRBJ1-2 | . | TRBV9
TGTGCCAGCAGCCTGGGACAGGGGAACACTGAAGCTTTCTTT | CASSLGQGNTEAFF | . | TRBJ1-1 | TRBD1 | TRBV7-6
TGTGCCAGCAGCTTGGATGGGGTAGGGGTTCCCAAAAACATTCAGTACTTC | CASSLDGVGVPKNIQYF | few | TRBJ2-4 | . | TRBV5-4